This T cell receptor (beta chain) was recovered during a study of CD8+CD57+ T cells in acquired aplastic anemia. As for the study in general: On average, sorted CD4+ and CD8+ cells gave about 3.1 ug of DNA.

In germline, CDR1 is SNHLY, CDR2 FYNNEI. The CDR3 runs to 13 residues. On this clonotype itself: The antigen remains undetermined. The junction and the germline gene differ at one end; a read error may be behind it.

Overall study findings and caveats: The study found no significant CD8+ Simpson's diversity difference between patients and controls. Overlapping CD8+ CDR3 repertoires of patients and controls contained 25 to 35 shared sequences.

Genomic DNA acted as the template from which TCR beta VDJ combination and CDR3 sequence profiling were carried out. MiXCR was run by TCRdb on the reads, yielding one entry per CDR3 protein. This repertoire shows around 190,000 distinct CDR3 sequences, about 59% found once; its top ten account for 29%. Sequences were obtained from sorted CD4+, CD8+, or CD8+CD57+ T cells (not recorded which) from PBMCs. J is TRBJ2-5 and V is TRBV2, with D possibly matching TRBD2 (5 bases). This clonotype was obtained from a human donor in good health. In DNA, the CDR3 is TGTACCAGCAGTGCACTAGTTCGGGAGACCCAGTACTTC. This gives the protein CTSSALVRETQYF.